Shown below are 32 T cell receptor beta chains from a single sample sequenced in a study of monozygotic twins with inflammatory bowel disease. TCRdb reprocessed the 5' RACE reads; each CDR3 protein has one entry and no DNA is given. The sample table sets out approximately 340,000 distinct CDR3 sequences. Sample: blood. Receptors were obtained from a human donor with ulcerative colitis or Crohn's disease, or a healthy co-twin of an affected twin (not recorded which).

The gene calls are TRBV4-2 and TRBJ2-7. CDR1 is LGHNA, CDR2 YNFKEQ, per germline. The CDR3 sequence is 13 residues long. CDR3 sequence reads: CASSQDQGYEQYF.

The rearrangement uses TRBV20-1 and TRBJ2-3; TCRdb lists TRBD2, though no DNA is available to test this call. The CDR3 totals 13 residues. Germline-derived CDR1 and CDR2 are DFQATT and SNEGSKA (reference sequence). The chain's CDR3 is CSAGRTSRDTQYF.

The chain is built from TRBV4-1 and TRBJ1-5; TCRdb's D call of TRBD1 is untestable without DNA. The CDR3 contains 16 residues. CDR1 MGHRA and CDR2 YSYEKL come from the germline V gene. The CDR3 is CASSRLPDSLNQPQHF.

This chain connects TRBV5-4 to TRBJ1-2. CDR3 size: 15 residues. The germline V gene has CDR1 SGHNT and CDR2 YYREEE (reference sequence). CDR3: CASSLQSLPRNGYTF. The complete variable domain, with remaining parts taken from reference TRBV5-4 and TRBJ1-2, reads ETGVTQSPTHLIKTRGQQVTLRCSSQSGHNTVSWYQQALGQGPQFIFQYYREEENGRGNFPPRFSGLQFPNYSSELNVNALELDDSALYLCASSLQSLPRNGYTFGSGTRLTVV.

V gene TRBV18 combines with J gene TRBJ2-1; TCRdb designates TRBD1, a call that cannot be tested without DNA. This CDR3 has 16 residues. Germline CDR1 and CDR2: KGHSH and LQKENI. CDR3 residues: CASSPGQGFETNEQFF.

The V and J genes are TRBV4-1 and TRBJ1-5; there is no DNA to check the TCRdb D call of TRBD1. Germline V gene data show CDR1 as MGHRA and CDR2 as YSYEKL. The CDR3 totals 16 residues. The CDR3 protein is CASSQDGRRPGQPQHF.

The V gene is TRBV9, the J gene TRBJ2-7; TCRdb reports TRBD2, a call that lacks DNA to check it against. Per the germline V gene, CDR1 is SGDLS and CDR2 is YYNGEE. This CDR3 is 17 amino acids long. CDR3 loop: CASSVGVAGGHGDEQYF.

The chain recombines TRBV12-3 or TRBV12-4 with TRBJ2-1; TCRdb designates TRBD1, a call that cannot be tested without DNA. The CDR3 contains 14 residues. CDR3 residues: CASKGTGLYNEQFF.

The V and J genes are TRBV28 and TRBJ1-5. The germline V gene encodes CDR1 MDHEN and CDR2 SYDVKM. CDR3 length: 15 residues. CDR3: CATGFLEYSNQPQHF.

The CDR3 spells CASSPDRGSYNEQFF. The chain employs TRBV12-3 or TRBV12-4 and TRBJ2-1. There are 15 residues in the CDR3.

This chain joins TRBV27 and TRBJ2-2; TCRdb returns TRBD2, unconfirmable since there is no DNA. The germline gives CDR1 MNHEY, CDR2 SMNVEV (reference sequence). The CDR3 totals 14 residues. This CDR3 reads CASRGLKDTGELFF.

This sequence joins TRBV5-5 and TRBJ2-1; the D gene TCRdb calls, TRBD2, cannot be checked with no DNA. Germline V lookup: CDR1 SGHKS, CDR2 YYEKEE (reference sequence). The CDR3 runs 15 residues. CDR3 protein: CASGVRDRPGNEQFF.

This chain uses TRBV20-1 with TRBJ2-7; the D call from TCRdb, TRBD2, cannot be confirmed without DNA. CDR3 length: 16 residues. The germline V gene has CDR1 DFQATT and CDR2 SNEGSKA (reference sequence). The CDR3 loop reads CSARDRLAGGSYEQYF.

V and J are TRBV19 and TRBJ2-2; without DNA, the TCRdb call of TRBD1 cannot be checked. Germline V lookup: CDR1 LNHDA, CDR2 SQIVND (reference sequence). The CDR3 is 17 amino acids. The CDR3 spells CATSQPAGTGRAGELFF. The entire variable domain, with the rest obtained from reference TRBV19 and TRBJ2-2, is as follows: DGGITQSPKYLFRKEGQNVTLSCEQNLNHDAMYWYRQDPGQGLRLIYYSQIVNDFQKGDIAEGYSVSREKKESFPLTVTSAQKNPTAFYLCATSQPAGTGRAGELFFGEGSRLTVL.

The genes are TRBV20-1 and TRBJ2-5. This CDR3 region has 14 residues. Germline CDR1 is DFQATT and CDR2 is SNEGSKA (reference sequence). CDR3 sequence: CSAREDKIQETQYF.

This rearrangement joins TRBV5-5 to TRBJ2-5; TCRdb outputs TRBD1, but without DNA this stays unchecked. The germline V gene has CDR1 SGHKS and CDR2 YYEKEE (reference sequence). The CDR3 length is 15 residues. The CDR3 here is CASSLGLAHQETQYF. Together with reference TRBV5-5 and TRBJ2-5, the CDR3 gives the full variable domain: DAGVTQSPTHLIKTRGQQVTLRCSPISGHKSVSWYQQVLGQGPQFIFQYYEKEERGRGNFPDRFSARQFPNYSSELNVNALLLGDSALYLCASSLGLAHQETQYFGPGTRLLVL.

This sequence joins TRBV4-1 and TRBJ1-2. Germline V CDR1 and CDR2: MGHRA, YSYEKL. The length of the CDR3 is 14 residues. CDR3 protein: CASSQLLRGYGYTF.

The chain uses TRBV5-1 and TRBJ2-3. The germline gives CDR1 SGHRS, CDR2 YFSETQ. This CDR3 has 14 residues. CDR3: CASSPQKATDTQYF.

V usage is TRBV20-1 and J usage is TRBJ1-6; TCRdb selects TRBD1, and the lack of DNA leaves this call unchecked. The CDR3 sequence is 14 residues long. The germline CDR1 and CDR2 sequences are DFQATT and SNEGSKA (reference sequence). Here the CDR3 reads CSARDTPGGSPLHF.

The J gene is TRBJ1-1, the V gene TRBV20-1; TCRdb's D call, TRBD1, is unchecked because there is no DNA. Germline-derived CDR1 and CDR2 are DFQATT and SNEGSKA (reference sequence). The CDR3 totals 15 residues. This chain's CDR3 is CSASDEDRLNTEAFF.

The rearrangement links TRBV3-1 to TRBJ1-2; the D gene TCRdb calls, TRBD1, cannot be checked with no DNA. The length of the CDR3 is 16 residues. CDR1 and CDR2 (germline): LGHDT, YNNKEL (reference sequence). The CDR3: CASLSSTRTGDYGYTF.

CDR3 sequence: CASSIQAFSYNEQFF. The J gene is TRBJ2-1, the V gene TRBV19. Germline values: CDR1 LNHDA, CDR2 SQIVND (reference sequence). The CDR3 length is 15 residues.

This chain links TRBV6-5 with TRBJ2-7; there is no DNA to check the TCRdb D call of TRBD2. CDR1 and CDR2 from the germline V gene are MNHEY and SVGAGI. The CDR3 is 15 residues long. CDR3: CASSYRDSSSYEQYF.

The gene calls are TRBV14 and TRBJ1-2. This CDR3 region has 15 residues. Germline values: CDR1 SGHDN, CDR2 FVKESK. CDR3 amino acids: CASSQVGPPAFGYTF.

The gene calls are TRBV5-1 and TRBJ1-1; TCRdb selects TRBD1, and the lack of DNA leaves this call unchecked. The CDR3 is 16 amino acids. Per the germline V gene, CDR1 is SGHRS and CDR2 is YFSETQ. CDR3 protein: CASSLGRGAGDTEAFF.

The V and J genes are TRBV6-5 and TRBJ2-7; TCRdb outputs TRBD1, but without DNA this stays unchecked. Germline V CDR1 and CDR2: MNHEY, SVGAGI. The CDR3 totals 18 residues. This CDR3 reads CASSYDPFLSGSSYEQYF.

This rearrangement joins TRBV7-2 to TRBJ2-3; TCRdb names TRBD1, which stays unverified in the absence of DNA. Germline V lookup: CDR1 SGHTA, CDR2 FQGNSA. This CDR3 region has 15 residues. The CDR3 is CASSLAGGLEDTQYF.

CDR3: CATSVGSGRVTGELFF. The V and J genes are TRBV24-1 and TRBJ2-2; checking the TCRdb D call of TRBD2 is not possible without DNA. Germline V gene sequence: CDR1 KGHDR, CDR2 SFDVKD. This CDR3 spans 16 amino acids.

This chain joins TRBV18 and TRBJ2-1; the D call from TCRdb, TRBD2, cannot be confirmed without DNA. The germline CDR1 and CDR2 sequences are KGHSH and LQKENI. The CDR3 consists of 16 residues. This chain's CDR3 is CASSPDEGRRYNEQFF.

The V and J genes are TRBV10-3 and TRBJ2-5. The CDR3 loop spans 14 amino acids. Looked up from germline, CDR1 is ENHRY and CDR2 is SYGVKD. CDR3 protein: CAISDSWGGETQYF.

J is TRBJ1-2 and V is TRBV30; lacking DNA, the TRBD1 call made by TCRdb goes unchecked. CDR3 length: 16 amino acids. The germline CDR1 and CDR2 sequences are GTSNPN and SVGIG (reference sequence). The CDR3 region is CAWSPTPGQGNYGYTF.

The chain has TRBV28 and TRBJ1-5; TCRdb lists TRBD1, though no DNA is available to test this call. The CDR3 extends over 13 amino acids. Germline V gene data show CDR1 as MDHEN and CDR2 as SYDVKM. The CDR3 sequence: CASSSGNHQPQHF. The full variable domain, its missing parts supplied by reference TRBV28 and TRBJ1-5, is DVKVTQSSRYLVKRTGEKVFLECVQDMDHENMFWYRQDPGLGLRLIYFSYDVKMKEKGDIPEGYSVSREKKERFSLILESASTNQTSMYLCASSSGNHQPQHFGDGTRLSIL.